What follows describes a single T cell receptor (beta chain). Produced via immunoSEQ multiplex PCR; TCRdb's table is partial and in-frame only. The table includes about 410,000 clones, more than 80% detected once. This entry belongs to a study of control samples from healthy donors and cancer patients. V lost 6 bases to trimming and J lost 7 bases, with 9 bases between them. The CDR3 runs 12 residues. Per the germline V gene, CDR1 is WSHSY and CDR2 is SAAADI. The chain couples TRBV10-2 to TRBJ2-2; TRBD1 is a possible D gene (6 bases). Input material: PBMCs. This TCR derives from a man aged 40-55 years with head and neck cancer. CDR3 sequence (DNA): TGCGCCAGCAGGAAAGGGGGCGGGGAGCTGTTTTTT. Its translation: CASRKGGGELFF.